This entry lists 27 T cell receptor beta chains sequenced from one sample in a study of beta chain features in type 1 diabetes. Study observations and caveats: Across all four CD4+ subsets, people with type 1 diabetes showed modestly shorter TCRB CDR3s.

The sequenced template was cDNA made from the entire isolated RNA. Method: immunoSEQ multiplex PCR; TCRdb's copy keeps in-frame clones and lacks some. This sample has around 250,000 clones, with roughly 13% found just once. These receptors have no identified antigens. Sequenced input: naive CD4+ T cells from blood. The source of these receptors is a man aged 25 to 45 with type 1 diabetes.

CDR3 amino acids: CASSPGTLHRDEQFF. CDR3 nucleotides: TGTGCCAGCAGCCCCGGGACTCTCCATCGGGATGAGCAGTTCTTC. The V gene is TRBV6-5, the J gene TRBJ2-1; a possible D gene is TRBD2 (6 bases). The V and J ends lost 6 bases and 8 bases respectively, with 20 bases between them. CDR3 size: 15 residues. From germline, CDR1 is MNHEY and CDR2 SVGAGI.

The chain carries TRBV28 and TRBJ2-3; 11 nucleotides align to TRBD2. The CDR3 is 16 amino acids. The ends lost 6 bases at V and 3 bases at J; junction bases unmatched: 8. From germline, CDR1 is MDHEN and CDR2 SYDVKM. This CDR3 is CASSPLLAGDTDTQYF. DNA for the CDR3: TGTGCCAGCAGCCCCCTACTAGCGGGAGATACAGATACGCAGTATTTT.

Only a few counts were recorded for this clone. CDR3 DNA: TGTGCCAGCTCACCTCAGGGGGGACTAGGGGATCAGCCCCAGCATTTT. The encoded protein is CASSPQGGLGDQPQHF. V is TRBV18 and J is TRBJ1-5; 7 bases map to TRBD1. Germline V gene data show CDR1 as KGHSH and CDR2 as LQKENI. The CDR3 runs 16 residues. The junction had 10 bases not matched to a gene; V was cut back by 3 bases and J by 5 bases. Filled out from reference TRBV18 and TRBJ1-5, the complete variable domain reads NAGVMQNPRHLVRRRGQEARLRCSPMKGHSHVYWYRQLPEEGLKFMVYLQKENIIDESGMPKERFSAEFPKEGPSILRIQQVVRGDSAAYFCASSPQGGLGDQPQHFGDGTRLSIL.

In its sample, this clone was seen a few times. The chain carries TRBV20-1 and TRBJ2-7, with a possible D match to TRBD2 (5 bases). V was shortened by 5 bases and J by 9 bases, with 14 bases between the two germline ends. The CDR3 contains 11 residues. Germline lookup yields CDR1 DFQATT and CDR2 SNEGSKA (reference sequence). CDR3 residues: CSAGGLVGQYF. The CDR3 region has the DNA TGCAGTGCTGGCGGACTTGTCGGGCAGTACTTC.

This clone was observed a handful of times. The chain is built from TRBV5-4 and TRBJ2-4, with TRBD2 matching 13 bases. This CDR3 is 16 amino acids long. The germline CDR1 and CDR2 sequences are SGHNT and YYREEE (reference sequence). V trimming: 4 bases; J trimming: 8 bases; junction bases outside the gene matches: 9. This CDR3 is CASSTPGLAGIDIQYF. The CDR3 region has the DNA TGTGCCAGCAGCACACCGGGACTAGCGGGGATAGACATTCAGTACTTC.

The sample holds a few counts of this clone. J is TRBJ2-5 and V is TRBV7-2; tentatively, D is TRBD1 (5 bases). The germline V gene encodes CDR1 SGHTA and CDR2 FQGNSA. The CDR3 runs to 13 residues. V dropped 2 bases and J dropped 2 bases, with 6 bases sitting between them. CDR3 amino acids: CASSLPGQETQYF. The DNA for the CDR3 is TGTGCCAGCAGCTTACCAGGGCAAGAGACCCAGTACTTC.

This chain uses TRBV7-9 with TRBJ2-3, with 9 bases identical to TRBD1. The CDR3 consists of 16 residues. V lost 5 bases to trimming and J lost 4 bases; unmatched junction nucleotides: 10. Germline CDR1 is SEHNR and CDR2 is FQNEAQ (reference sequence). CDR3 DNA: TGTGCCAGCAGCGCCCGGTACAGGGGGCACCCAGATACGCAGTATTTT. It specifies CASSARYRGHPDTQYF.

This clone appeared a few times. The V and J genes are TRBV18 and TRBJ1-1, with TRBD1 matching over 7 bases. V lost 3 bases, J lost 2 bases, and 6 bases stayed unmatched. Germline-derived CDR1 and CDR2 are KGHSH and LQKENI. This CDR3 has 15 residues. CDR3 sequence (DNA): TGTGCCAGCTCACCGCTCGGGACAGAAAACACTGAAGCTTTCTTT. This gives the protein CASSPLGTENTEAFF. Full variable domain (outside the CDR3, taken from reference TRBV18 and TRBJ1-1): NAGVMQNPRHLVRRRGQEARLRCSPMKGHSHVYWYRQLPEEGLKFMVYLQKENIIDESGMPKERFSAEFPKEGPSILRIQQVVRGDSAAYFCASSPLGTENTEAFFGQGTRLTVV.

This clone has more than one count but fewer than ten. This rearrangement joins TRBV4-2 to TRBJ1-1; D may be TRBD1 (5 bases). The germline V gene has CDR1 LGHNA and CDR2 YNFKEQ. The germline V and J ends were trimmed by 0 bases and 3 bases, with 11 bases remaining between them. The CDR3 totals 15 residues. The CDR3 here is CASSQDDRRDTEAFF. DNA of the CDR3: TGTGCCAGCAGCCAAGACGACAGAAGAGACACTGAAGCTTTCTTT.

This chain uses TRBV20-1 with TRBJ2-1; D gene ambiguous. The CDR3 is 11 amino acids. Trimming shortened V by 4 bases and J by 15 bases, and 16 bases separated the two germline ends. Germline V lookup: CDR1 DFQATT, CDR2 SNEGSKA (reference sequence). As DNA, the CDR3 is TGCAGTGCTATCCGACTCCCCCAAGGGTTCTTC. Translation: CSAIRLPQGFF.

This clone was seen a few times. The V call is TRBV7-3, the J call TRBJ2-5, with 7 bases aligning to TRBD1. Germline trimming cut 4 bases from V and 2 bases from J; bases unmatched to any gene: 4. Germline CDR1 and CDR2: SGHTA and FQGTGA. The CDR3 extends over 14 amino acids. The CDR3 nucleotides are TGTGCCAGCAGCTCCCGACAGGGACAAGAGACCCAGTACTTC. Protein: CASSSRQGQETQYF.

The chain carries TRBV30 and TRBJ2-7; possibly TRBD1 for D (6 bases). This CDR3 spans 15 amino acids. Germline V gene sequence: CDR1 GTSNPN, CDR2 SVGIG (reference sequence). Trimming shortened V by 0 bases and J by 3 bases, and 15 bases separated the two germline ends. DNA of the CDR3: TGTGCCTGGAGTGTACGTATAGGCAGGGGCTACGAGCAGTACTTC. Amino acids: CAWSVRIGRGYEQYF.

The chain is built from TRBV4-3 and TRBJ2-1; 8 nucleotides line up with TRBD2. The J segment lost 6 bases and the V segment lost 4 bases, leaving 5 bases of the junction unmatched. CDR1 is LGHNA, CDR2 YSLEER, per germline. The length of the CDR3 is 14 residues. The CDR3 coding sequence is TGCGCCAGCAGCCTTAGCGGGACCCGCAATGAGCAGTTCTTC. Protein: CASSLSGTRNEQFF.

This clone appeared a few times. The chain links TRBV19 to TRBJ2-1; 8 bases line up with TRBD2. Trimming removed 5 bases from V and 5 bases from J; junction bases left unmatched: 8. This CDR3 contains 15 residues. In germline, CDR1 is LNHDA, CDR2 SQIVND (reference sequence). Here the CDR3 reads CASSLGLDPNNEQFF. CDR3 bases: TGTGCCAGTAGTCTGGGACTAGACCCCAACAATGAGCAGTTCTTC.

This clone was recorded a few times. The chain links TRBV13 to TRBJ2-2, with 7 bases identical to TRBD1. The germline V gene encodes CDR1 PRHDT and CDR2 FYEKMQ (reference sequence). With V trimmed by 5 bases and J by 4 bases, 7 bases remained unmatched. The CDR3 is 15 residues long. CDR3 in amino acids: CASSQTGRSTGELFF. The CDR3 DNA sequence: TGTGCCAGCAGCCAGACAGGGCGGAGCACCGGGGAGCTGTTTTTT.

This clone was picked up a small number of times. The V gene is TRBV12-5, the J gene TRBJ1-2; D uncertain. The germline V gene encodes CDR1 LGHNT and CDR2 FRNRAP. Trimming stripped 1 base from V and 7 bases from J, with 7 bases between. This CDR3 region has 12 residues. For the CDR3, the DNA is TGTGCTAGTGGTTTGGACTCGAGTGGCTACACCTTC. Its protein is CASGLDSSGYTF. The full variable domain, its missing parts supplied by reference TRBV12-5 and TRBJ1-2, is DARVTQTPRHKVTEMGQEVTMRCQPILGHNTVFWYRQTMMQGLELLAYFRNRAPLDDSGMPKDRFSAEMPDATLATLKIQPSEPRDSAVYFCASGLDSSGYTFGSGTRLTVV.

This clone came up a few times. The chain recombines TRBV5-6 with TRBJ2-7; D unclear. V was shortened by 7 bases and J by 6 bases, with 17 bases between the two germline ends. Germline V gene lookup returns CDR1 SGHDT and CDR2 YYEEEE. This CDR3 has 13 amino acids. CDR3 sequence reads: CASSPRRGSEQYF. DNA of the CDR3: TGTGCCAGCTCCCCTAGGAGAGGTTCCGAGCAGTACTTC.

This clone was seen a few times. In DNA form, the CDR3 reads TGTGCCATCGCCGCCGGGGGTACAGGGGCCAACGTCCTGACTTTC. This codes for CAIAAGGTGANVLTF. This rearrangement joins TRBV10-3 to TRBJ2-6, with a weak D call TRBD2 (6 bases). V lost 8 bases and J 4 bases, leaving 15 bases between the germline ends. The length of the CDR3 is 15 residues. Germline V gene sequence: CDR1 ENHRY, CDR2 SYGVKD.

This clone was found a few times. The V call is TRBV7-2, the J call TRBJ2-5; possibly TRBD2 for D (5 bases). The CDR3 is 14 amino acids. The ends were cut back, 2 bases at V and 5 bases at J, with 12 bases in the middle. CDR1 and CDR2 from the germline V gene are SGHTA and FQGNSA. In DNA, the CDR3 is TGTGCCAGCAGCTTAATACTAGTTGGGGAGACCCAGTACTTC. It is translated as CASSLILVGETQYF.

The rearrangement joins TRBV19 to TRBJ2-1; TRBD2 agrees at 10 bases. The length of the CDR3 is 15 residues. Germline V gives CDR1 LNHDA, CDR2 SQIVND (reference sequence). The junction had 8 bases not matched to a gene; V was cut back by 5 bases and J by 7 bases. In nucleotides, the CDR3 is TGTGCCAGTAGTTACAGCGGGAGGGCCTTTAATGAGCAGTTCTTC. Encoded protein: CASSYSGRAFNEQFF.

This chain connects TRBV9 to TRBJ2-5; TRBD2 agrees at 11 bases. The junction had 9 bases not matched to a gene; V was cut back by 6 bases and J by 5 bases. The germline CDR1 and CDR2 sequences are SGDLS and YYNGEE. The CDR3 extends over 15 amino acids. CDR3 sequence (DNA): TGTGCCAGCACCCAGACTAGCGGGACACACGAGACCCAGTACTTC. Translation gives CASTQTSGTHETQYF.

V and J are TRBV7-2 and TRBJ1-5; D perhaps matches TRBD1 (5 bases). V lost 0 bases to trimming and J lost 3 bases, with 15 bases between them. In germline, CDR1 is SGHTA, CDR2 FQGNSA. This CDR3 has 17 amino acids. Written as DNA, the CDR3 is TGTGCCAGCAGCTTAGCAAGGGGTGGGCCATCCAATCAGCCCCAGCATTTT. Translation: CASSLARGGPSNQPQHF.

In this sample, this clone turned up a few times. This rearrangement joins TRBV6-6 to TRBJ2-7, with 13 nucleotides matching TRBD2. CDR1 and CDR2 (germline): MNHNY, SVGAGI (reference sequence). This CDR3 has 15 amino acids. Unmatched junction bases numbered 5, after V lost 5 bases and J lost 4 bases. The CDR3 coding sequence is TGTGCCAGCAGTATTGGACTAGCGGGAGAGTACGAGCAGTACTTC. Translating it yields CASSIGLAGEYEQYF.

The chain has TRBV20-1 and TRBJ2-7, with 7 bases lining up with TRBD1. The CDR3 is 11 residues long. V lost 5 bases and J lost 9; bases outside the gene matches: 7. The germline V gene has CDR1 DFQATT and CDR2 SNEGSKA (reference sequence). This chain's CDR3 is CSASTGSGQYF. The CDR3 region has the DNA TGCAGTGCTTCGACAGGGAGTGGGCAGTACTTC.

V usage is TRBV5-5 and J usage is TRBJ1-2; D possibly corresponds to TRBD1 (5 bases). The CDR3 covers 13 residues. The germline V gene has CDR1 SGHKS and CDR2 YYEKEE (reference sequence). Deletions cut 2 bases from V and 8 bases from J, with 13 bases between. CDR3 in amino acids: CASSLLTEQGYTF. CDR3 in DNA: TGTGCCAGCAGCTTATTGACAGAACAAGGCTACACCTTC.

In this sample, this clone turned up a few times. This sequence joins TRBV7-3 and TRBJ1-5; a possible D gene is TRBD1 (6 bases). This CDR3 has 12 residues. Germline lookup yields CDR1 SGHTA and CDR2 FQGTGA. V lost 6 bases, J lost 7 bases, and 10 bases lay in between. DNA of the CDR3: TGTGCCAGCAGTGATAGGGGGCAGCCCCAGCATTTT. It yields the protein CASSDRGQPQHF.

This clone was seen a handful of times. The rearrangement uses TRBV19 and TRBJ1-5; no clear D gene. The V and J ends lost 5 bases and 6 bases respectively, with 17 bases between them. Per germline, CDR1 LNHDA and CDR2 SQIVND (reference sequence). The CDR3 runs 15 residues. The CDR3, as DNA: TGTGCCAGTAGTCCCCCTCCTGAGATCGGTCAGCCCCAGCATTTT. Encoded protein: CASSPPPEIGQPQHF.